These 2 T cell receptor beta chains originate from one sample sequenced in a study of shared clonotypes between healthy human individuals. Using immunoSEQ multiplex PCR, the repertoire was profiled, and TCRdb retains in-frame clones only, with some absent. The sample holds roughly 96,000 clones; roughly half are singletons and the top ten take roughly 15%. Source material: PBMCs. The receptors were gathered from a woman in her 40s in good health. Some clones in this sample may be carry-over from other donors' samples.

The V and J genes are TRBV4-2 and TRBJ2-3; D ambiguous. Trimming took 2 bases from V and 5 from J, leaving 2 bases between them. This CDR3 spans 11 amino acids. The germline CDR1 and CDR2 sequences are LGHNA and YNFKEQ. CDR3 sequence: CASSQKDTQYF. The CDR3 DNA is TGTGCCAGCAGCCAAAAAGATACGCAGTATTTT.

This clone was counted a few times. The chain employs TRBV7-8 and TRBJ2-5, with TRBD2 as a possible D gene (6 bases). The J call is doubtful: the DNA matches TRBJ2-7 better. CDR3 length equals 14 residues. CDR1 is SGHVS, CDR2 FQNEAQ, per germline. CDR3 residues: CASSWGAGNHEQYF. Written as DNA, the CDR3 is TGTGCCAGCAGTTGGGGTGCGGGAAACCACGAGCAGTACTTC.